This paragraph reports one T cell receptor (beta chain). The data originate from a study of blood T cell repertoires in COVID-19. Study background: Both acute and convalescent COVID-19 samples were obtained from the United States, Italy and Spain. The cDNA or gDNA used as material had been derived from T cells, B-cell-depleted T cells, or PBMCs.

For recovered donors of Cohort 3, there were two negative PCRs, clearance, or symptom resolution. Study processing details: Amplified reference gene primers provided the basis for estimating nucleated cell counts. The protocol was immunoSEQ multiplex PCR, while the TCRdb copy is restricted to in-frame clones and leaves out a portion. The DNA was the basis for D and trimming; V, J and clone size are from that table. The data show some 320,000 clones, with about nine tenths seen just once and approximately 4.7% held by the top ten. The ends were cut back, 5 bases at V and 0 bases at J, with 8 bases in the middle. CDR3 length: 13 residues. Germline V CDR1 and CDR2: SEHNR, FQNEAQ (reference sequence).

Sequencing was done on a sample of PBMCs or T cells enriched from blood (not recorded which). The rearrangement links TRBV7-9 to TRBJ2-7, with a tentative D call TRBD1 (5 bases). This receptor was taken from a man aged 60-69 years who had recovered from COVID-19. DNA of the CDR3: TGTGCCAGCAGCCCGACAGTCTCCTACGAGCAGTACTTC. Protein: CASSPTVSYEQYF. The full variable domain, rest sourced from reference TRBV7-9 and TRBJ2-7, is DTGVSQNPRHKITKRGQNVTFRCDPISEHNRLYWYRQTLGQGPEFLTYFQNEAQLEKSRLLSDRFSAERPKGSFSTLEIQRTEQGDSAMYLCASSPTVSYEQYFGPGTRLTVT.